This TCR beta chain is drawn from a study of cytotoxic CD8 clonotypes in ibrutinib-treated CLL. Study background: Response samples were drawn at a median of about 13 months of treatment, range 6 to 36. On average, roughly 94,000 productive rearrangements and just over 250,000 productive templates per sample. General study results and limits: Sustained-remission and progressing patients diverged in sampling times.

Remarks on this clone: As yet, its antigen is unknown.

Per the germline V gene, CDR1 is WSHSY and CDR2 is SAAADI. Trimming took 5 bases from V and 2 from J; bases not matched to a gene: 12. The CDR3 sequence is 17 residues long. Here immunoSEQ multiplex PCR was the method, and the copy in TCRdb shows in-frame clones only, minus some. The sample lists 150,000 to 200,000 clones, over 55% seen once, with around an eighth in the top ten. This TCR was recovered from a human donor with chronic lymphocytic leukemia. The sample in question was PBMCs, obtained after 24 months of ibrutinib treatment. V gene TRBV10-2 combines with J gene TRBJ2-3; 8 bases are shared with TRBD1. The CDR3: CASSPILGTGITDTQYF. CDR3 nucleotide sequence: TGCGCCAGCAGTCCTATTCTTGGGACAGGCATCACAGATACGCAGTATTTT.